One T cell receptor (beta chain) is described in this entry. Its antigen remains unknown. The data were obtained in a study of cytomegalovirus exposure and HLA in healthy donors. About the study: Across 300 to 400 genotyped donors, over 70% landed in the Caucasian-associated ancestry cluster. Notes on the study in general: The presence/absence work took it that sequencing depth was about the same across donors. Equally common other TCR beta chains were less clonally expanded than HLA-associated ones, a later analysis found.

Primers included in the PCR were 60 Vbeta and 13 Jbeta primers. This table comes from immunoSEQ multiplex PCR, and its TCRdb copy is limited to in-frame clones, with some not included. The table has around 100,000 clones, over 65% seen once; the top ten hold around 4.3%. Per germline, CDR1 MGHRA and CDR2 YSYEKL. With V trimmed by 3 bases and J by 2 bases, 3 bases remained unmatched. The CDR3 runs 14 residues. This TCR was recovered from a woman between 40 and 50 years old in good health and CMV-seropositive. The material sequenced was PBMCs. This chain joins TRBV4-1 and TRBJ2-5, with 7 positions matching TRBD2. Here the CDR3 DNA reads TGCGCCAGCAGCCAGCTAGCGGTACAAGAGACCCAGTACTTC. Protein sequence: CASSQLAVQETQYF.